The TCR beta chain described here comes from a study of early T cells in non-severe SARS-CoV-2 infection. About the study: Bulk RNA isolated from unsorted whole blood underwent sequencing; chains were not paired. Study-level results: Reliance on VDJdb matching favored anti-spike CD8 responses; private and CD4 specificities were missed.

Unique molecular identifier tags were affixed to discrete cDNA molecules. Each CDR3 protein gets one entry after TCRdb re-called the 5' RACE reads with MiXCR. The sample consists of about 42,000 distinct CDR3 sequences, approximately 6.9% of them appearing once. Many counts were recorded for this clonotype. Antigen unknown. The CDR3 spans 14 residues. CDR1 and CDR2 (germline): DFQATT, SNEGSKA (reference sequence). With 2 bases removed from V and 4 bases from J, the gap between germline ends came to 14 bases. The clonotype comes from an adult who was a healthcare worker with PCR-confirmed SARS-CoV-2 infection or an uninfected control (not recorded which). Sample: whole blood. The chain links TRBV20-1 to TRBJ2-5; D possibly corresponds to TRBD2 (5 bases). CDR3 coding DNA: TGCAGTGCTAGACTTACTAGTCCTCCAGAGACCCAGTACTTC. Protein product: CSARLTSPPETQYF.